This entry is about one TCR beta chain. Its specificity is not known. The record originates from a study of shared clonotypes between healthy human individuals. Study results and caveats: Naive CD4 clonotype sharing across several donors was 4% to 5.5%.

The CDR3 is 13 residues long. From germline, CDR1 is MDHEN and CDR2 SYDVKM. Trimming at V came to 4 bases and at J to 4 bases, leaving 1 base not matched to a gene. Measured with immunoSEQ multiplex PCR; TCRdb has only the in-frame clones, and not every one. This sample has over a million clones, with approximately 72% found just once. The TCR comes from a man younger than 35 in good health. Source material: memory CD4+ T cells sorted from blood. Noted subset: CD45RA-negative fraction. The chain employs TRBV28 and TRBJ1-5; 7 nucleotides align to TRBD1. The chain's CDR3 is CASSYRGNQPQHF. The CDR3, as DNA: TGTGCCAGCAGTTACAGGGGTAATCAGCCCCAGCATTTT.